Listed here is a single TCR beta chain. The target antigen is unknown. This sample is part of a study of molecular identifiers for immune sequencing clone quantification. Findings and caveats of the study: The share of molecules held by clones above 20 RNA copies was over 98% in effector cells and under 1% in naive cells.

Via MiXCR, TCRdb re-called the PCR reads, giving one row per CDR3 protein. This table has more than 450,000 distinct CDR3 sequences, roughly 26% appearing once. Germline CDR1 DFQATT, CDR2 SNEGSKA (reference sequence). The CDR3 spans 17 residues. Trimming took 0 bases from V and 5 from J; bases not matched to a gene: 6. The sequenced material came from naive CD8+ T cells from blood, with Jurkat cell RNA spiked in. This sample's subset: FACS-sorted CD8+CD4-CCR7+CD45RA+ naive T cells. This TCR derives from a human donor in good health. Some libraries in this study had Jurkat cell RNA spiked in. The chain is built from TRBV20-1 and TRBJ2-1; 14 bases line up with TRBD2. CDR3 nucleotide sequence: TGCAGTGCTAGAGAAGGGACTAGCGGGAGTTTGGACAATGAGCAGTTCTTC. The encoded protein is CSAREGTSGSLDNEQFF.